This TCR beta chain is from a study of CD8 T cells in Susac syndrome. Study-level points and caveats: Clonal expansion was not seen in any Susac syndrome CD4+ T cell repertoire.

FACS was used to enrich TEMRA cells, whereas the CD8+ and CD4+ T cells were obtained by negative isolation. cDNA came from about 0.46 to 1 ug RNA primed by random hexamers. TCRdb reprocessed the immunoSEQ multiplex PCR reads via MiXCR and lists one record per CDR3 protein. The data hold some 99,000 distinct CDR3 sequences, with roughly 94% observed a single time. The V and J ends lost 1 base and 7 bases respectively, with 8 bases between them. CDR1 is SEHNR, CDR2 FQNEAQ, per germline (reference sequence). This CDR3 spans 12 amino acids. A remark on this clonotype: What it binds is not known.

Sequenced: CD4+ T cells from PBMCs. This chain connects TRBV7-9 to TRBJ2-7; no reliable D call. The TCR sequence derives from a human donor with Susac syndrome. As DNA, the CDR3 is TGTGCCAGCAGCTTAGGGGCGTTAGAGCAGTACTTC. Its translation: CASSLGALEQYF.